What follows are 20 T cell receptor beta chains derived from one specimen sequenced in a study of blood T cell repertoires in COVID-19. The table came from immunoSEQ multiplex PCR; TCRdb's copy has only in-frame clones and leaves some out. Among a few hundred thousand clones listed, around nine tenths were seen once. The source material was PBMCs or T cells enriched from blood (not recorded which). Receptors originate from a young woman who had been exposed to COVID-19.

The chain has TRBV18 and TRBJ2-1; possibly TRBD2 for D (5 bases). This CDR3 spans 16 amino acids. V lost 3 bases and J lost 0, with 12 bases in between. CDR1 is KGHSH and CDR2 is LQKENI in the germline V gene. The CDR3 DNA is TGTGCCAGCTCACCGCTGGACTGGTACTCCTACAATGAGCAGTTCTTC. Its protein product is CASSPLDWYSYNEQFF.

The chain employs TRBV5-5 and TRBJ2-7, with 7 nucleotides matching TRBD2. Looked up from germline, CDR1 is SGHKS and CDR2 is YYEKEE (reference sequence). Trimming took 0 bases from V and 2 from J; bases not matched to a gene: 5. The CDR3 extends over 15 amino acids. As DNA, the CDR3 is TGTGCCAGCAGCTTGGGAGCGGGGTTAACCTACGAGCAGTACTTC. Translating it yields CASSLGAGLTYEQYF.

The CDR3 DNA follows: TGTGCCAGCTCTGCCCTAGACGGCGGGAGATGGTACGAGCAGTACTTC. Protein sequence: CASSALDGGRWYEQYF. This sequence joins TRBV18 and TRBJ2-7; the match to TRBD2 covers 7 bases. CDR3 size: 16 residues. Germline V gives CDR1 KGHSH, CDR2 LQKENI. After removal of 6 bases from V and 4 bases from J, the junction contained 15 bases not matched to a gene.

The chain employs TRBV12-3 or TRBV12-4 and TRBJ1-1; D is unresolved. The CDR3 sequence is 13 residues long. V lost 3 bases to trimming and J lost 1 base, with 6 bases between them. This CDR3 reads CASSLRENTEAFF. The CDR3 DNA sequence: TGTGCCAGCAGTTTGCGGGAGAACACTGAAGCTTTCTTT.

J is TRBJ2-2 and V is TRBV21-1; the table's D call, TRBD2, was not checked against the DNA. TRBV21-1 is a known pseudogene. The length of the CDR3 is 15 residues. DNA for the CDR3: TGTGCCAGGGCGACTAGCGGGAGAAATCGGCGGGAGCTGTTTTTT. Translating gives CARATSGRNRRELFF.

This CDR3 reads CASSQSVSGDEKLFF. CDR3 bases: TGTGCCAGCAGCCAAAGTGTCTCAGGGGATGAAAAACTGTTTTTT. The V gene is TRBV3-1 (or the pseudogene TRBV3-2), the J gene TRBJ1-4; weak D call: TRBD1 (6 bases). Trimming stripped 2 bases from V and 6 bases from J, with 13 bases between. Germline V gene data show CDR1 as LGHDT and CDR2 as YNNKEL (reference sequence). The length of the CDR3 is 15 residues.

Concerning this clone itself: Other DNA sequences from this sample encode an identical CDR3 as well. The chain couples TRBV18 to TRBJ1-1; D not certain. V was pared by 6 bases and J by 0 bases, with 8 bases between. This CDR3 has 13 amino acids. The germline V gene encodes CDR1 KGHSH and CDR2 LQKENI. CDR3 loop: CASSPSMNTEAFF. The CDR3, as DNA: TGTGCCAGCTCTCCATCTATGAACACTGAAGCTTTCTTT.

The J gene is TRBJ1-2, the V gene TRBV29-1; D is unclear. This CDR3 has 13 amino acids. From germline, CDR1 is SQVTM and CDR2 ANQGSEA. Trimming pared 0 bases from V and 6 bases from J, leaving 11 bases between. As DNA, the CDR3 is TGCAGCGTTGAAGACGGGATGTTTGATGGCTACACCTTC. Translating it yields CSVEDGMFDGYTF.

This chain connects TRBV2 to TRBJ2-3; 7 bases match TRBD2. Germline values: CDR1 SNHLY, CDR2 FYNNEI. The J segment lost 3 bases and the V segment lost 4 bases, leaving 4 bases of the junction unmatched. The CDR3 has 14 amino acids. CDR3 region: CASSGPAGTDTQYF. DNA of the CDR3: TGTGCCAGCAGTGGGCCAGCGGGGACAGATACGCAGTATTTT.

The chain has TRBV30 and TRBJ2-5, with 8 bases lining up with TRBD1. This CDR3 region has 14 residues. V lost 0 bases, J lost 6 bases, and 6 bases stayed unmatched. Germline V gene lookup returns CDR1 GTSNPN and CDR2 SVGIG (reference sequence). Here the CDR3 DNA reads TGTGCCTGGAGTGTATTACAGGGGGATCAGACCCAGTACTTC. Translation: CAWSVLQGDQTQYF.

This chain joins TRBV4-1 and TRBJ2-1, with 15 bases identical to TRBD2. The CDR3 has 16 residues. J gave up 8 bases and V 4 bases, and 6 bases lay outside the gene matches. CDR1 and CDR2 (germline): MGHRA, YSYEKL. The CDR3 bases are TGCGCCAGCAGCCGGACTAGCGGGGGGGCCGGCGATGAGCAGTTCTTC. It is translated as CASSRTSGGAGDEQFF.

This chain uses TRBV6-5 with TRBJ2-5, with 11 bases aligning to TRBD2. The trim removed 4 bases at V and 2 bases at J, leaving 6 bases unmatched. The CDR3 is 16 residues long. Germline CDR1 and CDR2: MNHEY and SVGAGI. The CDR3 DNA reads as TGTGCCAGCAGTTCCACGACTAGCGGGACTCAAGAGACCCAGTACTTC. Protein: CASSSTTSGTQETQYF.

The chain links TRBV5-1 to TRBJ2-5; 9 positions match TRBD1. The trim removed 4 bases at V and 2 bases at J, leaving 6 bases unmatched. The CDR3 covers 15 residues. Looked up from germline, CDR1 is SGHRS and CDR2 is YFSETQ. CDR3 coding DNA: TGCGCCAGCAGCGTGACAGGGGGTAAACAAGAGACCCAGTACTTC. Residues: CASSVTGGKQETQYF.

The gene calls are TRBV9 and TRBJ1-5; 11 nucleotides align to TRBD1. There are 20 residues in the CDR3. V lost 3 bases to trimming and J lost 9 bases; unmatched junction nucleotides: 23. Per germline, CDR1 SGDLS and CDR2 YYNGEE. CDR3 DNA: TGTGCCAGCAGCGGTAGAGGGACAGGGGGGAAATCCCGGTCAATTAGGCCCCAGCATTTT. Translated: CASSGRGTGGKSRSIRPQHF.

CDR3 sequence: CASSLARGTGSSSYNSPLHF. The CDR3 region has the DNA TGTGCCAGCAGCTTAGCGCGTGGGACAGGATCCAGCTCCTATAATTCACCCCTCCACTTT. The chain is built from TRBV7-2 and TRBJ1-6; 8 bases align to TRBD1. Per germline, CDR1 SGHTA and CDR2 FQGNSA. CDR3 length: 20 amino acids. Germline trimming cut 0 bases from V and 0 bases from J; bases unmatched to any gene: 10.

The rearrangement uses TRBV14 and TRBJ1-2, with no clear D. The CDR3 has 15 residues. V dropped 0 bases and J dropped 6 bases, with 14 bases sitting between them. The germline V gene has CDR1 SGHDN and CDR2 FVKESK. CDR3 sequence reads: CASSQDLRTPNGYTF. The CDR3 nucleotides are TGTGCCAGCAGCCAAGACCTCAGAACCCCCAATGGCTACACCTTC.

This clone was picked up a small number of times. The chain recombines TRBV3-1 (or the pseudogene TRBV3-2) with TRBJ1-5, with TRBD1 matching over 8 bases. V lost 2 bases and J lost 6; bases outside the gene matches: 9. CDR1 is LGHDT and CDR2 is YNNKEL in the germline V gene (reference sequence). This CDR3 region has 16 residues. The CDR3 nucleotides read TGTGCCAGCAGCCAATCGACAGGGGATTTGGGTCAGCCCCAGCATTTT. Its translation is CASSQSTGDLGQPQHF.

The V gene is TRBV27, the J gene TRBJ1-2, with TRBD1 matching over 8 bases. Germline CDR1 and CDR2: MNHEY and SMNVEV (reference sequence). V shed 6 bases and J 8 bases; nucleotides not matched to a gene: 11. This CDR3 is 14 amino acids long. CDR3 loop: CASSSLQGAGGYTF. Written as DNA, the CDR3 is TGTGCCAGCAGCTCTCTCCAGGGGGCGGGGGGCTACACCTTC.

This clone appeared a few times. This sequence joins TRBV28 and TRBJ2-5; TRBD1 matches at 8 bases. V lost 7 bases to trimming and J lost 9 bases; unmatched junction nucleotides: 7. The CDR3 has 12 amino acids. CDR1 is MDHEN and CDR2 is SYDVKM in the germline V gene. The CDR3 bases are TGTGCCAGCACTAAACCGACAGGGGCCCAGTACTTC. Residues: CASTKPTGAQYF. Full variable domain (remainder filled in from reference TRBV28 and TRBJ2-5): DVKVTQSSRYLVKRTGEKVFLECVQDMDHENMFWYRQDPGLGLRLIYFSYDVKMKEKGDIPEGYSVSREKKERFSLILESASTNQTSMYLCASTKPTGAQYFGPGTRLLVL.

V gene TRBV5-1 combines with J gene TRBJ2-1; TRBD2 aligns across 7 bases. In germline, CDR1 is SGHRS, CDR2 YFSETQ. This CDR3 has 15 residues. Germline trimming cut 7 bases from V and 1 base from J; bases unmatched to any gene: 8. For the CDR3, the DNA is TGCGCCAGCGCCCGGGGGGAATTTTCCTACAATGAGCAGTTCTTC. Encoded protein: CASARGEFSYNEQFF.